This T cell receptor beta chain was documented in a study of T-cell reconstitution after alpha-beta-depleted transplantation in children. Unique molecular identifiers were incorporated when the TCRbeta library was constructed. TCRdb itself ran the PCR reads through MiXCR, one entry per CDR3 protein. The table lists about 230,000 distinct CDR3 sequences, roughly 10% of them singletons. This clonotype was seen repeatedly, ten times or more. This TCR was sampled from a child under two years old with acute myeloid leukemia, due to receive a stem cell transplant. The sample was PBMCs, taken before TCRalphabeta/CD19-depleted stem cell transplant.

In DNA form, the CDR3 reads TGCGCCAGCAGCTTGGGAGTCTGGAACACTGAAGCTTTCTTT. Translated, it gives CASSLGVWNTEAFF. The rearrangement links TRBV5-1 to TRBJ1-1; no reliable D call. Germline assignment: CDR1 SGHRS and CDR2 YFSETQ. This CDR3 is built from 14 residues. Trimming shortened V by 0 bases and J by 1 base, and 7 bases separated the two germline ends.